This is a list of T cell receptor beta chains from one sample in a study of T-cell reconstitution after alpha-beta-depleted transplantation in children. TCRdb re-analysed the PCR reads in MiXCR, keeping a single row per CDR3 protein. The repertoire holds about 460,000 distinct CDR3 sequences, over 9.5% seen once, with less than 15% in the top ten. Sample: PBMCs, mostly from graft donor cells, taken 180 days after TCRalphabeta/CD19-depleted stem cell transplant. The receptors derive from a female patient between 2 and 15 years old who had a stem cell transplant for aplastic anemia, so the T cells may come from the graft donor. Both conserved end residues are part of each CDR3. The D gene is left open where the match is weak. Size values are once, few and many counts, or a class for expanded clones, and some rows have none.

clone_size	v_call	j_call	d_call	cdr3_aa	cdr3_nt
-	TRBV28	TRBJ1-1	-	CASTWRGTEAFF	TGTGCCAGCACCTGGAGGGGGACTGAAGCTTTCTTT
few	TRBV9	TRBJ1-6	TRBD1	CASSVVGTGDSPLHF	TGTGCCAGCAGCGTAGTCGGGACAGGAGATTCACCCCTCCACTTT
few	TRBV6-5	TRBJ2-2	-	CASSYWSGVTGELFF	TGTGCCAGCAGCTACTGGTCAGGGGTTACCGGGGAGCTGTTTTTT
many	TRBV28	TRBJ1-2	-	CASRNQGAGYGYTF	TGTGCCAGCAGGAATCAGGGAGCTGGCTATGGCTACACCTTC
-	TRBV25-1	TRBJ1-4	TRBD1	CASSVLDRGREKLFF	TGTGCCAGCAGTGTGCTTGACAGGGGTAGAGAAAAACTGTTTTTT
-	TRBV6-5	TRBJ1-5	TRBD1	CASSYSLQGAKNQPQHF	TGTGCCAGCAGTTACTCCCTACAGGGGGCAAAGAATCAGCCCCAGCATTTT
few	TRBV6-5	TRBJ1-1	TRBD1	CASRPTGDTEAFF	TGTGCCAGCAGACCTACAGGGGACACTGAAGCTTTCTTT
few	TRBV20-1	TRBJ1-5	TRBD1	CSAGRRQGHNQPQHF	TGCAGTGCTGGGCGGAGACAGGGGCACAATCAGCCCCAGCATTTT
few	TRBV30	TRBJ2-1	TRBD2	CAWSVLTGRVRSEQFF	TGTGCCTGGAGTGTACTCACCGGGAGGGTAAGAAGTGAGCAGTTCTTC
many	TRBV12-3/TRBV12-4	TRBJ1-1	-	CASSLGQGLGTFF	TGTGCCAGCAGTTTGGGTCAGGGGCTGGGGACTTTCTTT
few	TRBV11-2	TRBJ2-5	-	CASSRTRPRGRLETQYF	TGTGCCAGCAGCCGAACTAGACCGAGGGGGAGGCTAGAGACCCAGTACTTC
few	TRBV10-3	TRBJ2-3	-	CAISGGRQPGDTQYF	TGTGCCATCAGTGGGGGACGCCAACCGGGGGATACGCAGTATTTT
-	TRBV12-3/TRBV12-4	TRBJ2-6	-	CASRVAGANVLTF	TGTGCCAGCAGGGTAGCTGGGGCCAACGTCCTGACTTTC
-	TRBV4-3	TRBJ2-1	TRBD2	CASSQDPAGSYNEQFF	TGCGCCAGCAGCCAAGATCCAGCGGGGTCCTACAATGAGCAGTTCTTC
many	TRBV5-1	TRBJ1-1	-	CASSLVGGLVNTEAFF	TGCGCCAGCAGCTTGGTCGGGGGGCTTGTGAACACTGAAGCTTTCTTT
few	TRBV5-1	TRBJ2-5	TRBD2	CASSLGLAGVGSDWKETQYF	TGCGCCAGCAGCTTGGGGCTAGCGGGAGTCGGGTCGGATTGGAAAGAGACCCAGTACTTC
few	TRBV9	TRBJ1-3	-	CASSAMGSGNTIYF	TGTGCCAGCAGCGCGATGGGTTCTGGAAACACCATATATTTT
few	TRBV28	TRBJ1-5	-	CASTRGDPQPQHF	TGTGCCAGCACTCGGGGGGATCCTCAGCCCCAGCATTTT
few	TRBV6-1	TRBJ2-1	-	CASREPTRGKFYNEQFF	TGTGCCAGCAGAGAACCAACCAGGGGAAAGTTCTACAATGAGCAGTTCTTC
-	TRBV5-1	TRBJ2-1	TRBD2	CASSSQTSGKSSSSYNEQFF	TGCGCCAGCAGCTCGCAGACTAGCGGGAAGTCTTCAAGCTCCTACAATGAGCAGTTCTTC
many	TRBV5-1	TRBJ2-1	TRBD2	CASSLVGTSANEQFF	TGCGCCAGCAGCTTGGTCGGGACTAGCGCGAATGAGCAGTTCTTC
few	TRBV6-2/TRBV6-3	TRBJ2-2	TRBD2	CASKNDGAGVRTGELFF	TGTGCCAGCAAAAACGACGGAGCGGGAGTCCGGACCGGGGAGCTGTTTTTT
few	TRBV20-1	TRBJ1-3	TRBD1	CSARDREGAYGNTIYF	TGCAGTGCTAGAGATCGCGAGGGGGCGTACGGAAACACCATATATTTT
few	TRBV7-2	TRBJ2-5	-	CASSAQLETQYF	TGTGCCAGCAGCGCGCAACTAGAGACCCAGTACTTC
few	TRBV29-1	TRBJ2-2	TRBD1	CSVRGLLPGTGELFF	TGCAGCGTTAGGGGGCTTCTACCGGGCACCGGGGAGCTGTTTTTT